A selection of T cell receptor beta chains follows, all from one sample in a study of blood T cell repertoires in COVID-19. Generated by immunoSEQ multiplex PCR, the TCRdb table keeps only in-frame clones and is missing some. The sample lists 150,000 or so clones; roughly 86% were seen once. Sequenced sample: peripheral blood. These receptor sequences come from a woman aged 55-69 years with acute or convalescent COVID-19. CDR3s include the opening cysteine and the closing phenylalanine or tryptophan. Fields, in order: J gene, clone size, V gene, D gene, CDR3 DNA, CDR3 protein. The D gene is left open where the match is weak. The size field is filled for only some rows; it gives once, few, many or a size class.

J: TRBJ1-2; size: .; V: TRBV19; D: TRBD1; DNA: TGTGCCAGTCAGGGGGTTTATGGCTACACCTTC; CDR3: CASQGVYGYTF
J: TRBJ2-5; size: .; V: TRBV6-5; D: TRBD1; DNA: TGTGCCAGCAGTTACCACAGGGGGCGAGAGACCCAGTACTTC; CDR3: CASSYHRGRETQYF
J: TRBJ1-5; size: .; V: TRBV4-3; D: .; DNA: TGCGCCAGCAGCCCAACGGGGGGCAGGCAGCCCCAGCATTTT; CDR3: CASSPTGGRQPQHF
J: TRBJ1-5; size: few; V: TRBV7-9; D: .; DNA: TGTGCCAGCAGCCCCCCAGGGCGGGGTCAGCCCCAGCATTTT; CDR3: CASSPPGRGQPQHF
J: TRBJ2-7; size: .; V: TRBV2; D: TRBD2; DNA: TGTGCCAGCAAGCTTAGTAGCGGGGCCTACGAGCAGTACTTC; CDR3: CASKLSSGAYEQYF
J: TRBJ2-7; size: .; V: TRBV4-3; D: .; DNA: TGCGCCAGCAGCCAACAACAGGGTTACGAGCAGTACTTC; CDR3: CASSQQQGYEQYF
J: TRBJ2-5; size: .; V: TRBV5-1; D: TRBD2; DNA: TGCGCCAGCAGCCCGGGACTAGCGGGCCAAGAGACCCAGTACTTC; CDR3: CASSPGLAGQETQYF
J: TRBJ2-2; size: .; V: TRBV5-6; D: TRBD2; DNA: TGTGCCAGCAGCTTTGGTAGCGGGGGGGCCCCCGGGGAGCTGTTTTTT; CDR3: CASSFGSGGAPGELFF
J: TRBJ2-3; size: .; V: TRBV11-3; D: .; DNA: TGTGCCAGCAGCTTAGCCCAGGGCACAGATACGCAGTATTTT; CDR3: CASSLAQGTDTQYF
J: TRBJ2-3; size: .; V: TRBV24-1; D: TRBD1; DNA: TGTGCCACCAGTGAGACCGGGACAGCTTACACAGATACGCAGTATTTT; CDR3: CATSETGTAYTDTQYF
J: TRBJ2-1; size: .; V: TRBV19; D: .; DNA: TGTGCCAGTAGTACAAACAGTTACAATGAGCAGTTCTTC; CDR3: CASSTNSYNEQFF
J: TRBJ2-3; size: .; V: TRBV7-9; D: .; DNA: TGTGCCAGCAGCTTACAGGGGAGCACAGATACGCAGTATTTT; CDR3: CASSLQGSTDTQYF
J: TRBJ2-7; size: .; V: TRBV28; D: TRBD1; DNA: TGTGCCAGCCTCCGAGGGACAGGGGGCTACGAGCAGTACTTC; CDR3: CASLRGTGGYEQYF
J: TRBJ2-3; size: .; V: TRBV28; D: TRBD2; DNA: TGTGCCAGCAGTTTATTTAGCGGGGTTGTTGCAGATACGCAGTATTTT; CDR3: CASSLFSGVVADTQYF
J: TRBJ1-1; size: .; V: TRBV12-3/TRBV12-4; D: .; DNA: TGTGCCAGCAGTTTCGTGAACACTGAAGCTTTCTTT; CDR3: CASSFVNTEAFF
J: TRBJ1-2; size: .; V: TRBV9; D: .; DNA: TGTGCCAGCAGCCCTAGCCCGGGGTCCAACTATGGCTACACCTTC; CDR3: CASSPSPGSNYGYTF
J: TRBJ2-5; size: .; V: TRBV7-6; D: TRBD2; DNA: TGTGCCAGCAGCTCGAGCGGGGGCTCGTACCAAGAGACCCAGTACTTC; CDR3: CASSSSGGSYQETQYF
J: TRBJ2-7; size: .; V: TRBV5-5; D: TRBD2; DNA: TGTGCCAGCAGCCGTACTAGCGGGGGCTACGAGCAGTACTTC; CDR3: CASSRTSGGYEQYF
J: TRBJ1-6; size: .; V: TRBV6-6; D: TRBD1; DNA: TGTGCCAGCAGGCGGGGACAGGGGGACGGAAATTCACCCCTCCACTTT; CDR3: CASRRGQGDGNSPLHF
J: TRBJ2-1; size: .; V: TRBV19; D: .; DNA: TGTGCCAGTAGTATAGAGGCACCCGTCCTCAATGAGCAGTTCTTC; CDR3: CASSIEAPVLNEQFF
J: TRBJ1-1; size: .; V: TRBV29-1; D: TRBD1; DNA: TGCAGCATGACAGGGGCCGGTACTGAAGCTTTCTTT; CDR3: CSMTGAGTEAFF
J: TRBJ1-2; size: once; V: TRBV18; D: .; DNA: TGTGCCAGCTCGCCTGACAGAGTATTGGGCTACACCTTC; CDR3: CASSPDRVLGYTF
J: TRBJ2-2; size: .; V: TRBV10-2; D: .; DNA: TGCGCCAGCAGTGAGTGGGGGCGGGCCGGGGAGCTGTTTTTT; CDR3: CASSEWGRAGELFF
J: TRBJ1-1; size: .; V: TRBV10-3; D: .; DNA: TGTGCCATCAGACCCGGGACAACTGAAGCTTTCTTT; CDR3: CAIRPGTTEAFF
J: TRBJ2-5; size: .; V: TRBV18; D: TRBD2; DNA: TGTGCCAGCTCACCACTCCCCGGACTAGCGGGGGGGGAAGAGACCCAGTACTTC; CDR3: CASSPLPGLAGGEETQYF
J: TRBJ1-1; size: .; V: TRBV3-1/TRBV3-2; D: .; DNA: TGTGCCAGCAGCCCCACCTGGCGAGGGTTCACTGAAGCTTTCTTT; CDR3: CASSPTWRGFTEAFF
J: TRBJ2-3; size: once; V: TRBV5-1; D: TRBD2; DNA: TGCGCCAGCAGCTTGGATCGGGGGGGGCCAGTCAGGACAGATACGCAGTATTTT; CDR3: CASSLDRGGPVRTDTQYF
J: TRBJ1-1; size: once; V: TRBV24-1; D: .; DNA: TGTGCCACCAGTGATTTTGGGACAGAAGCTTTCTTT; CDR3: CATSDFGTEAFF
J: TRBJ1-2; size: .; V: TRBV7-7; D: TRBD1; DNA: TGTGCTAGCAGCACCGGGACAGGGGTTATCCATGGCTACACCTTC; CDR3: CASSTGTGVIHGYTF
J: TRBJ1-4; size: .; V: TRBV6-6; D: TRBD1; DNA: TGTGCCAGCAGTTACGAGGGGGCAGGACTGTTTTTT; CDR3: CASSYEGAGLFF
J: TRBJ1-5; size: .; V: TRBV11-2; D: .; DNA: TGTGCCAGCAGCTTAACGGCGGAACAGCCCCAGCATTTT; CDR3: CASSLTAEQPQHF
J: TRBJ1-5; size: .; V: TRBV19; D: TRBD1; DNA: TGTGCCAGTAGTTCGGGGGGACAGGGGAGGAATCAGCCCCAGCATTTT; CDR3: CASSSGGQGRNQPQHF
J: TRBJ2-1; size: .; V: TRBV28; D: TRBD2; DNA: TGTGCCAGCATACTAGCGGGCTACAATGAGCAGTTCTTC; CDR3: CASILAGYNEQFF
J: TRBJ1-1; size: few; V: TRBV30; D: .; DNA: TGTGCCTGGAGTGTGTCGAGGGAAGCTTTCTTT; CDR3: CAWSVSREAFF
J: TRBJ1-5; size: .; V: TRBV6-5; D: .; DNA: TGTGCCAGCATTCTTTCTCCGCGAATCCTCCCCCAGCATTTT; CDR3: CASILSPRILPQHF
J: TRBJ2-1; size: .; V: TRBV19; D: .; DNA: TGTGCCAGTAGTATGGGGGCCCCCCGACGCTATGAGCAGTTCTTC; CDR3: CASSMGAPRRYEQFF